Listed below are T cell receptor beta chains from one sample, sequenced in a study of T-cell reconstitution after alpha-beta-depleted transplantation in children. Each CDR3 protein gets one entry after TCRdb re-called the PCR reads with MiXCR. The table has around 600,000 distinct CDR3 sequences, approximately 16% seen once. Source: PBMCs from the stem cell graft donor, taken from the stem cell graft. The origin of the receptors is a human donor who donated a stem cell graft to a child with acute myeloid leukemia. The CDR3 runs from the conserved cysteine through the conserved F or W. Each record gives: J gene, D gene, clone size, V gene, CDR3 protein, CDR3 DNA. The D gene is left open where the match is weak. The listing skips clone size in some rows; elsewhere it reads once, few, many or a size class.

J: TRBJ1-3
D: .
size: many
V: TRBV15
CDR3: CATSRARDASGNTIYF
DNA: TGTGCCACCAGCAGAGCACGGGATGCCTCTGGAAACACCATATATTTT

J: TRBJ2-5
D: TRBD1
size: .
V: TRBV11-2
CDR3: CASSQGAERETQYF
DNA: TGTGCCAGCAGCCAGGGGGCAGAGAGGGAGACCCAGTACTTC

J: TRBJ1-5
D: .
size: few
V: TRBV30
CDR3: CAWSVGTRGQPQHF
DNA: TGTGCCTGGAGTGTAGGCACGAGGGGTCAGCCCCAGCATTTT

J: TRBJ2-7
D: TRBD1
size: many
V: TRBV20-1
CDR3: CSVKEVGQGNYYEQYF
DNA: TGCAGTGTCAAAGAGGTGGGACAGGGAAATTACTACGAGCAGTACTTC

J: TRBJ2-7
D: .
size: many
V: TRBV29-1
CDR3: CSVEVVLHEQYF
DNA: TGCAGCGTTGAAGTCGTTCTTCACGAGCAGTACTTC

J: TRBJ2-1
D: TRBD2
size: many
V: TRBV10-1
CDR3: CASSESFQRGSDEQFF
DNA: TGCGCCAGCAGTGAGTCGTTCCAGCGGGGCTCTGATGAGCAGTTCTTC

J: TRBJ2-1
D: TRBD2
size: .
V: TRBV11-2
CDR3: CASSFGTSGGPSSYNEQFF
DNA: TGTGCCAGCAGCTTCGGGACTAGCGGGGGGCCAAGCTCCTACAATGAGCAGTTCTTC

J: TRBJ2-1
D: .
size: many
V: TRBV5-1
CDR3: CASSWGGGGETEQFF
DNA: TGCGCCAGCAGCTGGGGTGGGGGCGGGGAGACAGAGCAGTTCTTC

J: TRBJ2-2
D: .
size: many
V: TRBV20-1
CDR3: CSARDLDRGELFF
DNA: TGCAGTGCTAGAGATTTAGATCGGGGGGAGCTGTTTTTT

J: TRBJ1-1
D: .
size: many
V: TRBV13
CDR3: CASSLWASMNTEAFF
DNA: TGTGCCAGCAGCTTATGGGCGAGCATGAACACTGAAGCTTTCTTT

J: TRBJ1-3
D: .
size: .
V: TRBV7-6
CDR3: CASSSGGSRNTIYF
DNA: TGTGCCAGCAGCTCCGGGGGTTCCAGAAACACCATATATTTT

J: TRBJ1-1
D: .
size: many
V: TRBV20-1
CDR3: CSVYKGAIAFF
DNA: TGCAGTGTTTATAAAGGGGCTATAGCTTTCTTT

J: TRBJ2-3
D: TRBD2
size: many
V: TRBV20-1
CDR3: CSARDEDLRRYWRGGSTDTQYF
DNA: TGCAGTGCTAGAGATGAGGACTTAAGAAGGTACTGGCGGGGGGGAAGCACAGATACGCAGTATTTT

J: TRBJ1-4
D: .
size: few
V: TRBV7-9
CDR3: CASGRAAFGKLFF
DNA: TGTGCCAGCGGTCGTGCAGCCTTTGGGAAACTGTTTTTT

J: TRBJ2-7
D: TRBD2
size: many
V: TRBV20-1
CDR3: CSASPFTSGQREQYF
DNA: TGCAGTGCTAGCCCCTTCACTAGCGGCCAGCGCGAGCAGTACTTC

J: TRBJ2-5
D: TRBD1
size: few
V: TRBV3-1
CDR3: CASSPDRVGRETQYF
DNA: TGTGCCAGCAGCCCCGACAGGGTTGGACGGGAGACCCAGTACTTC